These T cell receptor beta chains were read from a single sample in a study of neurological immune-mediated disorders. TCRdb used MiXCR to reprocess the 5' RACE reads, holding one entry per CDR3 protein. Of 20,000 to 30,000 distinct CDR3 sequences in the sample, 2% to 2.5% were seen once. Source material: PBMCs. The receptors shown here come from a woman aged 45-65 years with multiple sclerosis. Both conserved end residues are part of each CDR3. A clone size is listed for some rows: how often the clone was seen (once, few, many), or a class if it is expanded.

v_call	clone_size	cdr3_length	j_call	cdr3_aa
TRBV20-1	.	13	TRBJ1-2	CSASGGGGAGYTF
TRBV12-3/TRBV12-4	many	14	TRBJ1-5	CASSFMRTNQPQHF
TRBV20-1	many	13	TRBJ2-3	CSVWTIATDTQYF
TRBV7-2	many	15	TRBJ2-3	CASSSHGQPTDTQYF
TRBV20-1	many	13	TRBJ1-5	CSALTGDLQPQHF
TRBV29-1	many	14	TRBJ1-3	CSVKPGGAGDTIYF
TRBV7-9	many	14	TRBJ1-2	CASSWTGGASGYTF
TRBV20-1	many	17	TRBJ2-7	CSARDYRLAGVNYEQYF
TRBV5-1	many	15	TRBJ1-1	CASRGKTGANTEAFF
TRBV20-1	many	11	TRBJ2-3	CSPLRGDTQYF
TRBV9	many	15	TRBJ1-1	CASSLEGTVGTEAFF
TRBV9	few	15	TRBJ2-3	CASSPHRVGTDTQYF
TRBV20-1	many	14	TRBJ2-3	CSATPPGPRDTQYF
TRBV24-1	many	14	TRBJ1-5	CATSDPDRNAPQHF
TRBV10-3	many	14	TRBJ1-2	CAISEPAYKEGYTF
TRBV12-3/TRBV12-4	many	13	TRBJ2-5	CASSLGTVETQYF
TRBV25-1	medium-sized	14	TRBJ2-5	CASSESGLKETQYF
TRBV11-3	many	13	TRBJ1-1	CASSLRIPTEAFF
TRBV5-1	many	15	TRBJ2-4	CASSLAGGQANIQYF
TRBV20-1	medium-sized	17	TRBJ2-3	CSARAPGASGVPDTQYF
TRBV20-1	many	14	TRBJ2-1	CSAMTGKGDNEQFF
TRBV20-1	medium-sized	14	TRBJ2-5	CSARPGGPKETQYF
TRBV10-3	few	15	TRBJ1-5	CAIADGGTANQPQNF
TRBV4-3	many	15	TRBJ2-5	CASSAGTRGEETQYF
TRBV5-6	many	15	TRBJ1-1	CASSQGHLLGTEAFF
TRBV20-1	few	17	TRBJ2-3	CSARILPGQGRADTQYF